The entry below gives a single T cell receptor beta chain sequence along with its context. Its antigen is unidentified. The data are from a study of blood T cells in healthy people across ages. It was with a sample-barcoded 5' primer and a J-beta primer mix that a second PCR of about 7 to 12 cycles was run. TCRdb reprocessed the 5' RACE reads with MiXCR, giving one entry per CDR3 protein. The sample has under 800,000 distinct CDR3 sequences, around 21% seen once. Study-wide points: When set beside aged donors, long-lived donors presented more naive CD4+ cells and higher diversity.

Germline CDR1 reads SNHLY; CDR2 reads FYNNEI. This CDR3 has 12 amino acids. With 7 bases removed from V and 7 bases from J, the gap between germline ends came to 14 bases. The sample was blood. This sequence was found in an older man in good health. The rearrangement uses TRBV2 and TRBJ2-7, with D uncertain. The CDR3 reads CASIRVTKEQYF. CDR3 nucleotides: TGTGCCAGCATAAGGGTTACTAAAGAGCAGTACTTC.